The present TCR beta chain was sequenced within a study of shared clonotypes between healthy human individuals. Germline loops: CDR1 MNHEY, CDR2 SVGAGI. The CDR3 totals 14 residues. Trimming pared 6 bases from V and 0 bases from J, leaving 9 bases between. The protocol was immunoSEQ multiplex PCR, while the TCRdb copy is restricted to in-frame clones and leaves out a portion. The table includes about 2.3 million clones, approximately 90% detected once. This chain links TRBV6-5 with TRBJ1-3; no clear D. This TCR was recovered from a man between 18 and 35 years old in good health. Some clones in this sample may be carry-over from other donors' samples. Sequenced sample: naive CD4+ T cells from PBMCs. Subset indicated: CD45RA+ positively selected. The CDR3 protein is CASRRTSSGNTIYF. CDR3 coding DNA: TGTGCCAGCAGGAGGACTAGCTCTGGAAACACCATATATTTT.